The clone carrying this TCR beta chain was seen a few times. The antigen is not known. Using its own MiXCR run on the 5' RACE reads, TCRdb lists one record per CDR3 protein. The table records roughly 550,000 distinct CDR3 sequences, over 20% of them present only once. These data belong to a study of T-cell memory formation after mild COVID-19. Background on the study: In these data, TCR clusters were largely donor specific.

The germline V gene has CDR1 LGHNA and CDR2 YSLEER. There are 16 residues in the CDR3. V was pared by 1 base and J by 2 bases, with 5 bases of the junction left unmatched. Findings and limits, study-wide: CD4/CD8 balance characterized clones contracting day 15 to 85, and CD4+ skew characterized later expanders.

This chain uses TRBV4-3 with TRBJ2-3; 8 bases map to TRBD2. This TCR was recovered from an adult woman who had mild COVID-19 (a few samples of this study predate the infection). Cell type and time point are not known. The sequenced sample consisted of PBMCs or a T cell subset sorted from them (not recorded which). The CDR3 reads CASSQGAGDVTDTQYF. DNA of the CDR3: TGCGCCAGCAGCCAAGGAGCGGGGGATGTCACAGATACGCAGTATTTT.